Reported below is one T cell receptor (beta chain). The antigen remains undetermined. 13 Jbeta primers and 60 Vbeta primers were used for the PCR. Profiled with immunoSEQ multiplex PCR; TCRdb holds only in-frame clones, not every one. The table has under 200,000 clones, around 83% seen once. This record belongs to a study of cytomegalovirus exposure and HLA in healthy donors. General study points: The study designated some 180 TCR beta chains cytomegalovirus-associated. In an earlier analysis, about 90% or about 30%: the productive usage of most TCR beta V segments.

The CDR3 covers 14 residues. The ends were cut back, 2 bases at V and 2 bases at J, with 8 bases in the middle. Germline CDR1 reads SGHDN; CDR2 reads FVKESK. The rearrangement joins TRBV14 to TRBJ2-3, with D perhaps TRBD2 (5 bases). The sequenced sample was PBMCs. The TCR sequence derives from a man aged 50 or older in good health and CMV-seropositive. The CDR3 region is CASSQPGNTDTQYF. CDR3 nucleotide sequence: TGTGCCAGCAGCCAACCGGGAAACACAGATACGCAGTATTTT.